This T cell receptor (beta chain) emerged from a study of regulatory T cells in long-lasting Graves disease. The time point denotes: newly diagnosed GD, antithyroid drugs for less than 3 months. Preparation of the TCR library used RNA extracted from PBMCs. The CDR3 is made up of 13 amino acids. Germline V CDR1 and CDR2: MDHEN, SYDVKM. Trimming cost V 3 bases and J 2 bases, with 7 bases left between them. Researchers made TCR beta libraries by using iRepertoire HTBI primers and running Arm-PCR on CDR3 regions. TCRdb redid the calling of the multiplex PCR reads with MiXCR, one entry per CDR3 protein. The sample consists of approximately 210,000 distinct CDR3 sequences, 15% to 20% of them appearing once. This clonotype has at least ten counts.

The V gene is TRBV28, the J gene TRBJ1-2, with unresolved D. The sample was peripheral blood mononuclear cells (PBMCs), taken at new diagnosis, from a patient treated with antithyroid drugs. The receptor's source is a female donor with Graves disease. CDR3 region: CASSFSQNYGYTF. CDR3 coding DNA: TGTGCCAGCAGTTTCTCACAGAACTATGGCTACACCTTC.